Listed below are T cell receptor beta chains from one sample, sequenced in a study of blood T cell repertoires in COVID-19. Clones were read by immunoSEQ multiplex PCR, and TCRdb kept only the in-frame ones, dropping some. The sample has about 250,000 clones, roughly 89% seen once. The sequenced sample was peripheral blood. Receptor source: a woman in her sixties with COVID-19, enrolled during active disease. CDR3s include the opening cysteine and the closing phenylalanine or tryptophan. D genes are given only for firm matches. Clone size, where shown, is once, few, many, or a class for clones that have expanded.

NA	TRBV7-6	13	NA	TRBJ1-6	TGTGCCAGCAGCCCGGACAGAAATTCACCCCTCCACTTT	CASSPDRNSPLHF
NA	TRBV7-9	14	NA	TRBJ1-3	TGTGCCAGCAGTAGATCCCTCTCTGGAAACACCATATATTTT	CASSRSLSGNTIYF
NA	TRBV7-8	20	NA	TRBJ2-3	TGTGCCAGCAGCTTAGCTCAACAACTAAACAGGGATTTTGGCACAGATACGCAGTATTTT	CASSLAQQLNRDFGTDTQYF
NA	TRBV5-1	16	TRBD1	TRBJ1-1	TGCGCCAGCAGCTACGCGGGACAGGGGGCGTGGACTGAAGCTTTCTTT	CASSYAGQGAWTEAFF
NA	TRBV5-1	14	NA	TRBJ1-1	TGCGCCAGCAGCTCCACAGGGATGAACACTGAAGCTTTCTTT	CASSSTGMNTEAFF
NA	TRBV2	15	TRBD1	TRBJ2-7	TGTGCCAGCAGAGAGCCCGGCGTGACAGGGAGCGAGCAGTACTTC	CASREPGVTGSEQYF
once	TRBV12-3/TRBV12-4	13	NA	TRBJ2-3	TGTGCCAGCAGCCGCAGTACCACAGATACGCAGTATTTT	CASSRSTTDTQYF
once	TRBV6-5	14	NA	TRBJ2-5	TGTGCCAGCAGTTACTCGGCCACCCAAGAGACCCAGTACTTC	CASSYSATQETQYF
few	TRBV6-1	16	NA	TRBJ1-5	TGTGCCAGCAGTGAGCGGTTCGAGGCCAGCAATCAGCCCCAGCATTTT	CASSERFEASNQPQHF
NA	TRBV5-1	16	TRBD1	TRBJ1-6	TGCGCCAGCAGCGTCGCAGGGGGCAAAGGGGATTCACCCCTCCACTTT	CASSVAGGKGDSPLHF
NA	TRBV7-2	14	NA	TRBJ1-5	TGTGCCAGCAGCTTAGAGCAAACCTCAGGGCCCCAGCATTTT	CASSLEQTSGPQHF
NA	TRBV4-3	13	NA	TRBJ1-2	TGCGCCAGCAGCCAACAGATAAACTATGGCTACACCTTC	CASSQQINYGYTF
NA	TRBV7-2	16	TRBD1	TRBJ2-5	TGTGCCAGCAGCATTACAGGGGGCGTGGGCCAAGAGACCCAGTACTTC	CASSITGGVGQETQYF
NA	TRBV6-5	12	NA	TRBJ1-6	TGTGCCAGCAGACAGGGTTATTCACCCCTCCACTTT	CASRQGYSPLHF
NA	TRBV19	15	NA	TRBJ1-2	TGTGCCAGTAGTACTCGGACTGAATCCCTCTATGGCTACACCTTC	CASSTRTESLYGYTF
NA	TRBV7-3	15	TRBD2	TRBJ2-1	TGTGCCAGCAGCTTCGATCCGGGGGGGCTAAATGAGCAGTTCTTC	CASSFDPGGLNEQFF
NA	TRBV5-1	13	NA	TRBJ1-2	TGCGCCAGCAGCTTGGCCCGGGAGTATGGCTACACCTTC	CASSLAREYGYTF
NA	TRBV7-9	18	TRBD1	TRBJ1-5	TGTGCCAGCAGCTTTGCCACCGGGACAGGGAATAGCAATCAGCCCCAGCATTTT	CASSFATGTGNSNQPQHF
NA	TRBV27	16	NA	TRBJ2-7	TGTGCCAGCAGTGCGGCCAAGACCATAGGGGCCTACGAGCAGTACTTC	CASSAAKTIGAYEQYF
NA	TRBV6-6	15	NA	TRBJ1-3	TGTGCCAGCTTAGGCGGACAGTTCTCTGGAAACACCATATATTTT	CASLGGQFSGNTIYF
NA	TRBV7-2	11	TRBD1	TRBJ2-7	TGTGCCAGCGGGACAGCCGACGAGCAGTACTTC	CASGTADEQYF
NA	TRBV19	13	TRBD1	TRBJ1-2	TGTGCCAGTAGCCTCGGGACAGGGATCGGCTACACCTTC	CASSLGTGIGYTF
NA	TRBV28	16	TRBD2	TRBJ2-7	TGTGCCAGCAGTTCGCCAGGTCGGGGGGGCCGGTACGAGCAGTACTTC	CASSSPGRGGRYEQYF
NA	TRBV6-6	16	NA	TRBJ1-6	TGTGCCAGCAGTAAACGGAGGGACCTCATGAATTCACCCCTCCACTTT	CASSKRRDLMNSPLHF
NA	TRBV7-9	14	NA	TRBJ1-5	TGTGCCAGCAGCCAACCGGGAACCGACTCTTACCAGCATTTT	CASSQPGTDSYQHF
NA	TRBV3-1/TRBV3-2	20	NA	TRBJ1-5	TGTGCCAGCTTGCCAAGGAAAAGGTGGGGAGACACAGTCCTCAATCAGCCCCAGCATTTT	CASLPRKRWGDTVLNQPQHF
NA	TRBV2	13	NA	TRBJ2-3	TGTGCCAGCCCACCGGGGGGCACAGATACGCAGTATTTT	CASPPGGTDTQYF
NA	TRBV3-1/TRBV3-2	13	NA	TRBJ2-7	TGTGCCAGCAGCCAAGGGCACCTCTACGAGCAGTACTTC	CASSQGHLYEQYF
NA	TRBV19	16	NA	TRBJ2-1	TGTGCCAGTAGTATAGAAGCCGGGGGCTCCTACAATGAGCAGTTCTTC	CASSIEAGGSYNEQFF
NA	TRBV4-1	17	TRBD1	TRBJ2-6	TGCGCCAGCAGCTCCCCAGGGGGCGTAACTGGGGCCAACGTCCTGACTTTC	CASSSPGGVTGANVLTF
NA	TRBV7-2	18	TRBD2	TRBJ2-1	TGTGCCAGCAGCCGTGGGCCTAGCGGGGGGGCGTCCTACAATGAGCAGTTCTTC	CASSRGPSGGASYNEQFF